These 10 T cell receptor beta chains came from one sample sequenced in a study of cytomegalovirus exposure and HLA in healthy donors. Using immunoSEQ multiplex PCR, the repertoire was profiled, and TCRdb retains in-frame clones only, with some absent. This table has some 140,000 clones, 70% to 90% appearing once. Sequencing input: PBMCs. All receptors come from a woman aged 25-40 years in good health and CMV-seropositive.

The gene calls are TRBV28 and TRBJ2-7, with 10 bases fitting TRBD2. The CDR3 covers 15 residues. Germline V gives CDR1 MDHEN, CDR2 SYDVKM. Trimming cost V 3 bases and J 3 bases; bases outside gene matches: 5. CDR3 sequence reads: CASSFTPSGSYEQYF. Written as DNA, the CDR3 is TGTGCCAGCAGTTTTACGCCTAGCGGGAGCTACGAGCAGTACTTC.

The chain is built from TRBV7-6 and TRBJ2-7; 14 bases map to TRBD2. The V and J ends lost 5 bases and 3 bases, in that order; junction bases with no gene match: 3. This CDR3 is 15 amino acids long. From germline, CDR1 is SGHVS and CDR2 FNYEAQ. In nucleotides, the CDR3 is TGTGCCAGCAGCCTTGGGACTAGCGGGAGCTACGAGCAGTACTTC. It encodes CASSLGTSGSYEQYF. Filled out from reference TRBV7-6 and TRBJ2-7, the complete variable domain reads GAGVSQSPRYKVTKRGQDVALRCDPISGHVSLYWYRQALGQGPEFLTYFNYEAQQDKSGLPNDRFSAERPEGSISTLTIQRTEQRDSAMYRCASSLGTSGSYEQYFGPGTRLTVT.

This chain joins TRBV28 and TRBJ1-4; D ambiguous. From germline, CDR1 is MDHEN and CDR2 SYDVKM. The V end was cut by 4 bases, the J end by 6 bases, with 6 bases between. This CDR3 contains 12 residues. CDR3 protein: CASSSIDEKLFF. The CDR3 DNA follows: TGTGCCAGCAGTTCAATAGATGAAAAACTGTTTTTT.

Turning to this clone: One end of the junction varies from germline; a read error may be responsible. J is TRBJ2-2 and V is TRBV6-1; 9 bases map to TRBD1. Per the germline V gene, CDR1 is MNHNS and CDR2 is SASEGT. This CDR3 spans 16 amino acids. Here the CDR3 reads CASSEATGGDTGELFF. The CDR3 bases are TGTGCCAGCAGCGAAGCGACAGGGGGAGACACCGGGGAGCTGTTTTTT.

The chain employs TRBV18 and TRBJ2-1; no reliable D call. Trimming took 3 bases from V and 8 from J, leaving 8 bases between them. Germline CDR1 is KGHSH and CDR2 is LQKENI. The CDR3 has 12 residues. CDR3: CASSPNFDEQFF. The CDR3 nucleotides are TGTGCCAGCTCACCGAACTTCGATGAGCAGTTCTTC.

This chain links TRBV7-6 with TRBJ2-3; D gene uncertain. This CDR3 has 12 amino acids. Trimming took 4 bases from V and 2 from J, leaving 4 bases between them. In germline, CDR1 is SGHVS, CDR2 FNYEAQ. The CDR3 protein is CASSSFTDTQYF. CDR3 nucleotides: TGTGCCAGCAGCTCGTTCACAGATACGCAGTATTTT.

CDR3 bases: TGTGCCAGCAGTGAAGAGGGGGGGAGTCGAAATGAGCAGTTCTTC. It is translated as CASSEEGGSRNEQFF. V usage is TRBV25-1 and J usage is TRBJ2-1; the D gene is possibly TRBD2 (7 bases). This CDR3 comprises 15 residues. Germline loops: CDR1 MGHDK, CDR2 SYGVNS. Trimming cost V 2 bases and J 7 bases, with 15 bases left between them.

CDR3 DNA sequence: TGCAGCGTTGAGTTAAGTGGCGGGAGGTCCTACGAGCAGTACTTC. Translating gives CSVELSGGRSYEQYF. This sequence joins TRBV29-1 and TRBJ2-7; TRBD2 agrees at 8 bases. Germline CDR1 reads SQVTM; CDR2 reads ANQGSEA. CDR3 length equals 15 residues. Trimming removed 3 bases from V and 1 base from J; junction bases left unmatched: 8.

The chain links TRBV28 to TRBJ1-2; 9 nucleotides agree with TRBD1. The germline V gene encodes CDR1 MDHEN and CDR2 SYDVKM. Trimming cost V 5 bases and J 6 bases; bases outside gene matches: 13. This CDR3 spans 16 amino acids. The chain's CDR3 is CASSPRPGTGIDGYTF. In nucleotides, the CDR3 is TGTGCCAGCAGTCCTCGTCCCGGGACAGGGATCGATGGCTACACCTTC.

The chain employs TRBV5-1 and TRBJ1-3; D not resolved. This CDR3 has 15 amino acids. V was pared by 3 bases and J by 4 bases, with 14 bases between. CDR1 and CDR2 from the germline V gene are SGHRS and YFSETQ. CDR3 in amino acids: CASSWGVSEGNTIYF. The CDR3 bases are TGCGCCAGCAGCTGGGGAGTCTCGGAGGGAAACACCATATATTTT.